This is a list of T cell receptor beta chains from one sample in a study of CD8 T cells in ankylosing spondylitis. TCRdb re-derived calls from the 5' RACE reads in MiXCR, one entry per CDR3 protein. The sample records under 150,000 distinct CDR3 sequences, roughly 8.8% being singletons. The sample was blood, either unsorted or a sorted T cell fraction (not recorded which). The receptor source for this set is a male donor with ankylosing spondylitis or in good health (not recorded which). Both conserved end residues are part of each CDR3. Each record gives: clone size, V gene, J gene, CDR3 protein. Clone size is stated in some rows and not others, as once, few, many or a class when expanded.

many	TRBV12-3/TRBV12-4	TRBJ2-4	CASSLRRVENIQYF
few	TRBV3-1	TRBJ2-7	CASTAKGVYEQYF
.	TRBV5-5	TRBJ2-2	CASSLDGGGARITGELFF
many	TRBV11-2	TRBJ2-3	CASSNTGGADYRLTSTDTQYF
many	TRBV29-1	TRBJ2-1	CSAIAGGVWDEQFF
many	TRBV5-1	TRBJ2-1	CASSLVGTEKHDEQFF
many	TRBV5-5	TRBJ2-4	CASSRSGNIQYF
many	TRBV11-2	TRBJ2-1	CASSPGGAVEQFF
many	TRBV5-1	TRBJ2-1	CASTPTSGRGNEQFF
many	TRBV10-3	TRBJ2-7	CAISGPGTGGYEQYF
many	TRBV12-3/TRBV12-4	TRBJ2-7	CASSPRTGTAYEQYF
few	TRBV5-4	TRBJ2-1	CASSKRTGYSKVEQFF
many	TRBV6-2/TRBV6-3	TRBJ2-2	CASSYSGLAGSGELFF
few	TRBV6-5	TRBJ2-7	CASSYLTSGRAYEQYF
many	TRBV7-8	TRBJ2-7	CASSLATRLAAYEQYF
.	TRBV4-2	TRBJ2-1	CASSQVQGGDEQFF
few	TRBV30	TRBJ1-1	CAWGDLSRGGTEAFF
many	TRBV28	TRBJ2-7	CASRSGSYEQYF
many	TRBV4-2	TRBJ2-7	CASSQEYRVTYEQYF
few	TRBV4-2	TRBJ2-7	CASSQDWGAYEQYF
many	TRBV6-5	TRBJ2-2	CASSYSEDGELFF
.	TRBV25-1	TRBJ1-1	CASSQGEVNTEAFF
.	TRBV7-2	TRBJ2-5	CASSIPFGAETQYF
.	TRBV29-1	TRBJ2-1	CSVSGRNSYNEQFF
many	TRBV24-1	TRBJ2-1	CATSDTGLADTLDNEQFF
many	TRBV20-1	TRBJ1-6	CSARDKGAYNSPLHF
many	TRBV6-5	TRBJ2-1	CASSYSGSGRGYNEQFF
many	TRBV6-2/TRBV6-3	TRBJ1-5	CASSSLPGQFHF
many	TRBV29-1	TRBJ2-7	CSVEEAYEQYF
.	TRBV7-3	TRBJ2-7	CASSLGTGTGVEQYF
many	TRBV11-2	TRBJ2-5	CASSLGGGDQETQYF
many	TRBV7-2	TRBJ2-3	CASSSIGTDTQYF
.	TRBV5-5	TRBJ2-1	CASSPGGGLARYNEQFF
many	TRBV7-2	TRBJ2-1	CASNLLAGGGVYNEQFF
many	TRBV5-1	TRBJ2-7	CASRTGNYEQYF
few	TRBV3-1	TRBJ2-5	CASSRPRGSEEETQYF
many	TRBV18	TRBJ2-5	CASSPSGLQETQYF
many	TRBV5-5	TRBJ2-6	CASSFVPLGANVLTF
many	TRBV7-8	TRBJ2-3	CASSVSTISTDTQYF
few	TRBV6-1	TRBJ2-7	CASSAGTDYYEQYF
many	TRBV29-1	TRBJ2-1	CSVTGSGLGTNEQFF
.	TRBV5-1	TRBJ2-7	CASSWTSVLSYEQYF
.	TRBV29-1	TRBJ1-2	CSVEVPNYGYTF
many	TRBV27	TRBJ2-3	CATTPLAGNLDTQYF
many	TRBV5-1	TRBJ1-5	CASSLGTDTPGTQHF
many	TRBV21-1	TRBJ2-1	CASFGRAPSGGSSYNEQFF
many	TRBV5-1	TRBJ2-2	CASSLDGPPNTGELFF
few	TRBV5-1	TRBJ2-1	CASSAPRTHQSYNEQFF
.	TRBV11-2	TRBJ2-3	CASSPGLAGGPGTDTQYF
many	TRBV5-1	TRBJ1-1	CASSPGTTEAFF
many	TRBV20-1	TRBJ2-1	CSARSLAGTHREQFF
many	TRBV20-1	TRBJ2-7	CSARLSGSSYEQYF
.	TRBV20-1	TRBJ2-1	CSASESSPYNEQFF
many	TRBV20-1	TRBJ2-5	CSARVRLGRETQYF
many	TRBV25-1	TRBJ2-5	CASSEYGTVSAQYF